Listed below are T cell receptor beta chains from one sample, sequenced in a study of T cell clones after liver transplantation. Repertoires were generated with immunoSEQ multiplex PCR, while TCRdb's copy carries only in-frame clones and drops some. The sample carries about 76,000 clones, 83% recorded once. The sequences come from CD4+ T cells from blood, collected at the 22-month timepoint. All receptors derive from a human patient who received a liver transplant. Some T cells may have come from the graft donor. Each CDR3 is given with its conserved first and last residue. Fields, in order: clone size, V gene, J gene, D gene, CDR3 DNA, CDR3 protein. D genes are given only for firm matches. Clone size is shown for a subset of rows, as once, few, many or a class of expanded clone.

clone_size: NA; v_call: TRBV30; j_call: TRBJ2-7; d_call: NA; cdr3_nt: TGTGCCTGGAGTGAGGGCGGGACGGGGGAGCAGTACTTC; cdr3_aa: CAWSEGGTGEQYF
clone_size: NA; v_call: TRBV6-5; j_call: TRBJ2-3; d_call: TRBD2; cdr3_nt: TGTGCCAGCAGCTGGACTAGCGGGAGGTTAGATACGCAGTATTTT; cdr3_aa: CASSWTSGRLDTQYF
clone_size: NA; v_call: TRBV2; j_call: TRBJ2-7; d_call: NA; cdr3_nt: TGTGCCAGCAGAAATGACGGGAGCTCCTACGAGCAGTACTTC; cdr3_aa: CASRNDGSSYEQYF
clone_size: NA; v_call: TRBV5-4; j_call: TRBJ2-3; d_call: NA; cdr3_nt: TGTGCCAGCAGCTTGTCACTGGATAGCACAGATACGCAGTATTTT; cdr3_aa: CASSLSLDSTDTQYF
clone_size: NA; v_call: TRBV5-1; j_call: TRBJ2-5; d_call: NA; cdr3_nt: TGCGCCAGCAGCTTGTCAACTCAAGAGACCCAGTACTTC; cdr3_aa: CASSLSTQETQYF
clone_size: NA; v_call: TRBV5-4; j_call: TRBJ1-1; d_call: NA; cdr3_nt: TGTGCCAGCAGCTTGGTCGGGGGGCGGACTGAAGCTTTCTTT; cdr3_aa: CASSLVGGRTEAFF
clone_size: NA; v_call: TRBV15; j_call: TRBJ1-1; d_call: NA; cdr3_nt: TGTGCCACCAGCAGACTAGACCCGGACGAAGCTTTCTTT; cdr3_aa: CATSRLDPDEAFF
clone_size: NA; v_call: TRBV6-1; j_call: TRBJ1-5; d_call: TRBD1; cdr3_nt: TGTGCCAGCAGTGACCCGGACAGGGCAGGTTATCAGCCCCAGCATTTT; cdr3_aa: CASSDPDRAGYQPQHF
clone_size: NA; v_call: TRBV6-4; j_call: TRBJ2-1; d_call: TRBD2; cdr3_nt: TGTGCCAGCAGTGACCTCACTAGCGGGGGGGGAAATGAGCAGTTCTTC; cdr3_aa: CASSDLTSGGGNEQFF
clone_size: NA; v_call: TRBV9; j_call: TRBJ1-2; d_call: TRBD1; cdr3_nt: TGTGCCAGCAGCGTAGGAAGGGACAGGGTATATGGCTACACCTTC; cdr3_aa: CASSVGRDRVYGYTF
clone_size: NA; v_call: TRBV4-3; j_call: TRBJ1-4; d_call: NA; cdr3_nt: TGCGCCAGCAGCCAACGCTTTTCACAAGAGGGGGAAAAACTGTTTTTT; cdr3_aa: CASSQRFSQEGEKLFF
clone_size: NA; v_call: TRBV6-5; j_call: TRBJ1-5; d_call: NA; cdr3_nt: TGTGCCAGCAGTTACCGGTGGGGCGGTCAGCCCCAGCATTTT; cdr3_aa: CASSYRWGGQPQHF
clone_size: NA; v_call: TRBV7-9; j_call: TRBJ1-2; d_call: TRBD1; cdr3_nt: TGTGCCAGCAGTGGGACAGGGCGCGGCTACACCTTC; cdr3_aa: CASSGTGRGYTF
clone_size: NA; v_call: TRBV14; j_call: TRBJ2-5; d_call: TRBD2; cdr3_nt: TGTGCCAGCAGCCAAGGAACTAGCGGGGCTGTGGAGGCCCAGTACTTC; cdr3_aa: CASSQGTSGAVEAQYF
clone_size: NA; v_call: TRBV5-1; j_call: TRBJ2-7; d_call: NA; cdr3_nt: TGCGCCAGCAGCTTGGAGGCAGGGGAGAGCTCCTACGAGCAGTACTTC; cdr3_aa: CASSLEAGESSYEQYF
clone_size: NA; v_call: TRBV28; j_call: TRBJ1-5; d_call: TRBD1; cdr3_nt: TGTGCCAGCAGTTTCCAGGGGGTTAGCAATCAGCCCCAGCATTTT; cdr3_aa: CASSFQGVSNQPQHF
clone_size: NA; v_call: TRBV7-2; j_call: TRBJ1-4; d_call: NA; cdr3_nt: TGTGCCAGCAGCTTAAGGGGCGAGGAAAAACTGTTTTTT; cdr3_aa: CASSLRGEEKLFF
clone_size: NA; v_call: TRBV14; j_call: TRBJ1-3; d_call: NA; cdr3_nt: TGTGCCAGCAGCCAAGATCACGGGGGGACCCTTCACACCATATATTTT; cdr3_aa: CASSQDHGGTLHTIYF
clone_size: few; v_call: TRBV6-1; j_call: TRBJ1-1; d_call: TRBD1; cdr3_nt: TGTGCCAGCACTACAGACAGGGCGCAATCTGAAGCTTTCTTT; cdr3_aa: CASTTDRAQSEAFF
clone_size: NA; v_call: TRBV27; j_call: TRBJ2-3; d_call: NA; cdr3_nt: TGTGCCAGCAGCTTCAAAGGGGATACGCAGTATTTT; cdr3_aa: CASSFKGDTQYF
clone_size: NA; v_call: TRBV5-1; j_call: TRBJ2-1; d_call: TRBD2; cdr3_nt: TGCGCCAGCAGACAGGGAAGCGGGAGCTTGTATGAGCAGTTCTTC; cdr3_aa: CASRQGSGSLYEQFF
clone_size: few; v_call: TRBV11-3; j_call: TRBJ2-2; d_call: NA; cdr3_nt: TGTGCCAGCAGCGACCGGGGGGCCCTGGGTGACGGGGAGCTGTTTTTT; cdr3_aa: CASSDRGALGDGELFF
clone_size: NA; v_call: TRBV7-8; j_call: TRBJ2-5; d_call: TRBD2; cdr3_nt: TGTGCCAGCAGCTTGCTAGCGGGAGCCGGAGAGACCCAGTACTTC; cdr3_aa: CASSLLAGAGETQYF
clone_size: NA; v_call: TRBV10-3; j_call: TRBJ2-7; d_call: NA; cdr3_nt: TGTGCCACGAAAGGGGGGGAACACGAGCAGTACTTC; cdr3_aa: CATKGGEHEQYF
clone_size: NA; v_call: TRBV30; j_call: TRBJ1-1; d_call: NA; cdr3_nt: TGTGCCTGGAGCCGCGGGCTATGGCTAGAAGCTTTCTTT; cdr3_aa: CAWSRGLWLEAFF
clone_size: NA; v_call: TRBV7-9; j_call: TRBJ2-2; d_call: NA; cdr3_nt: TGTGCCAGCAGCTCCCTTTTGTTCGGCACCGGGGAGCTGTTTTTT; cdr3_aa: CASSSLLFGTGELFF